This T cell receptor (beta chain) is drawn from a study of response to subunit inactivated influenza vaccine. Using its own MiXCR run on the RT-PCR reads, TCRdb lists one record per CDR3 protein. The table records some 800,000 distinct CDR3 sequences, around 21% of them present only once. This clonotype was counted a few times. Its antigen is unknown. Study observations and caveats: With each seasonal influenza vaccination, the authors suggested, few new T cells are recruited.

The length of the CDR3 is 16 residues. Trimming took off 1 base at V and 9 bases at J, with 19 bases between the two ends. From germline, CDR1 is SGHTA and CDR2 FQGTGA. This chain uses TRBV7-3 with TRBJ2-1; D may be TRBD2 (6 bases). The sequence derives from a man in his forties or fifties who received an inactivated influenza vaccine. This sample comprised PBMCs from blood, obtained about 5 days after vaccination. The CDR3 here is CASSLRGGALSGEQFF. Written as DNA, the CDR3 is TGTGCCAGCAGCTTAAGGGGAGGCGCTCTCTCTGGTGAGCAGTTCTTC.